This is a list of T cell receptor beta chains from one sample in a study of cytomegalovirus exposure and HLA in healthy donors. Some clones are missing from TCRdb's copy, which holds only in-frame ones; the method was immunoSEQ multiplex PCR. This sample has about 140,000 clones, with 70% to 75% found just once. The sample taken for sequencing was PBMCs. These receptors were obtained from a woman in her twenties or thirties in good health and CMV-seronegative. CDR3s leave out the opening cysteine and the closing phenylalanine or tryptophan. Some rows have no size entry. The others give once, few or many, or a class for an expanded clone.

j_call v_call clone_size cdr3_aa
TRBJ2-2 TRBV7-8 once ASSLDPLRGELF
TRBJ2-4 TRBV7-8 NA ASSPRLAGGHEDIQY
TRBJ2-3 TRBV28 NA ASRRSAGGFTDTQY
TRBJ1-1 TRBV2 once ASSVDGGATEAF
TRBJ2-3 TRBV5-8 few ASSLDNTDTQY
TRBJ1-2 TRBV6-1 NA ASSEGIGRGYT
TRBJ1-2 TRBV5-8 NA ASSLVSPGQGGGYT
TRBJ1-2 TRBV7-2 NA ASSPRRTGFNYGYT
NA TRBV5-4 once ASSVGTSITYEQY
TRBJ1-6 TRBV7-9 NA ASSLQSLEDSPLH
TRBJ1-2 TRBV30 NA AWSVVLQGGGYT
TRBJ1-1 TRBV4-2 once ASSPRQGPGDTEAF
TRBJ1-5 TRBV14 NA ASSPLNRTGTEKMGGNNQPQH
TRBJ1-3 TRBV6-5 NA ASSYSFRVSGNTIY
TRBJ1-6 TRBV30 NA AWGRRDSNSPLH
TRBJ2-5 TRBV4-1 NA ASSQDDIRQETQY
TRBJ2-2 TRBV28 NA ASSHSGRGDTGELF
TRBJ1-1 TRBV7-7 once AYLTGGDTEAF
TRBJ2-2 TRBV27 NA ASSFGGPRAGELF
TRBJ1-5 TRBV4-2 once ASSQDLGVGNQPQH
TRBJ2-1 TRBV5-4 NA ASSPDSTYNEQF
TRBJ1-1 TRBV28 NA ASSPLRDAPEAF
TRBJ1-4 TRBV28 NA ASSLTDSNEKLF
TRBJ1-1 TRBV14 NA ASSQEFDSAEAF
TRBJ1-5 TRBV30 NA AWSADSINQPQH
TRBJ1-2 TRBV6-5 NA ASSRGGGGYT
TRBJ2-3 TRBV4-1 few ASSAQGADTQY
TRBJ2-2 TRBV5-1 NA ASSSGPREAGELF
TRBJ2-2 TRBV18 NA ASSPMRENTGELF
TRBJ1-1 TRBV6-6 NA ASFPRQGGSTEAF
TRBJ1-4 TRBV6-5 NA ASSYSVGSYEKLF
TRBJ1-4 TRBV6-4 few ASGEQGARMPNEKLF